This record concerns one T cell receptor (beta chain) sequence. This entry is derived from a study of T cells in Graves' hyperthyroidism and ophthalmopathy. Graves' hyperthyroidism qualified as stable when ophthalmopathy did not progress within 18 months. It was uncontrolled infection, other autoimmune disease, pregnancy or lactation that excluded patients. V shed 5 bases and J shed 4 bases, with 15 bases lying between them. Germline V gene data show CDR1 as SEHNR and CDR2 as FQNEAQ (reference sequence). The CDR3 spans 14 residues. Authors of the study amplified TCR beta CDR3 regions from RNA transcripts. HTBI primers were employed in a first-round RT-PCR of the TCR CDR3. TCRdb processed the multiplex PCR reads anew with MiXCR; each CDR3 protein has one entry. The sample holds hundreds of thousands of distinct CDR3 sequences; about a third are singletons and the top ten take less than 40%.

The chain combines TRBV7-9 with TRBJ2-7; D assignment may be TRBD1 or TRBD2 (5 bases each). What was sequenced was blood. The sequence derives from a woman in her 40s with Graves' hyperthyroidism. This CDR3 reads CASSHRDGGYEQYF. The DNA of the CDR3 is TGTGCCAGCAGCCACCGGGACGGAGGATACGAGCAGTACTTC.